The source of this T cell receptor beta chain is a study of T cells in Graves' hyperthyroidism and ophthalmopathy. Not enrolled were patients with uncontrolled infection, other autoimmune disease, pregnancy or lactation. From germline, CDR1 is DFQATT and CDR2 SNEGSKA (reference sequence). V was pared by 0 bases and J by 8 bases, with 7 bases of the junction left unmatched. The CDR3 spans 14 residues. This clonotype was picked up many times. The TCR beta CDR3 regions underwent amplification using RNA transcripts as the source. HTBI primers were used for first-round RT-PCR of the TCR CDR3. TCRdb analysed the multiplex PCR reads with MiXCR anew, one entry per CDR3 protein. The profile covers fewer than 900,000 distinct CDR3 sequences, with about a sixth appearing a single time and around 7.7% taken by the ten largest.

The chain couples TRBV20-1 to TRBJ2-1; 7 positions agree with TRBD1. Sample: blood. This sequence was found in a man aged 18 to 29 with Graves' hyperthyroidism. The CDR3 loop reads CSARDDRESDEQFF. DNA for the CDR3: TGCAGTGCTAGAGATGACAGGGAGAGCGATGAGCAGTTCTTC.